The 10 T cell receptor beta chains below all came from one sample that was sequenced in a study of OX40 agonist ivuxolimab in advanced cancers. Library construction relied on the immunoSEQ multiplex PCR assay. Held by TCRdb, this immuneACCESS table contains in-frame sequences only and omits some clones. Under half of the omission traces to an unresolved V gene where checked; the cause of the rest is unknown. This sample holds tens of thousands of clones; around nine tenths were observed only once. The biggest ten clones account for around 0.31% of the sample. Material: CD4+ or CD8+ T cells sorted from blood, obtained in a trial of the OX40 agonist ivuxolimab. The receptor source for this set is an adult with an advanced solid tumor such as melanoma, head and neck, liver or kidney cancer.

The chain carries TRBV5-4 and TRBJ1-1; no reliable D call. Germline V gives CDR1 SGHNT, CDR2 YYREEE (reference sequence). V was shortened by 2 bases and J by 0 bases, with 5 bases between the two germline ends. CDR3 length equals 13 residues. The CDR3 reads CASSLNMNTEAFF. CDR3 nucleotides: TGTGCCAGCAGCTTAAACATGAACACTGAAGCTTTCTTT.

This clone was observed a few times. The rearrangement links TRBV5-4 to TRBJ1-1; the match to TRBD1 covers 7 bases. Germline V gene sequence: CDR1 SGHNT, CDR2 YYREEE (reference sequence). V was clipped by 4 bases and J by 1 base; unmatched bases: 4. The CDR3 has 14 amino acids. CDR3 coding DNA: TGTGCCAGCAGCCCGAGGGACAGGAACACTGAAGCTTTCTTT. Encoded protein: CASSPRDRNTEAFF.

This clone has a handful of counts. The gene calls are TRBV2 and TRBJ1-1; D remains unclear. Between the trimmed V and J ends, which lost 3 bases and 1 base, there was a span of 9 bases. This CDR3 has 14 residues. Germline V gene data show CDR1 as SNHLY and CDR2 as FYNNEI. CDR3 sequence reads: CASSEARRNTEAFF. The CDR3 coding sequence is TGTGCCAGCAGTGAGGCACGGAGGAACACTGAAGCTTTCTTT.

The chain is built from TRBV7-2 and TRBJ1-6; 10 nucleotides line up with TRBD1. There are 16 residues in the CDR3. The germline gives CDR1 SGHTA, CDR2 FQGNSA. V trimming: 0 bases; J trimming: 7 bases; junction bases outside the gene matches: 3. CDR3 region: CASSLARTGGNSPLHF. The DNA of the CDR3 is TGTGCCAGCAGCTTAGCGCGGACAGGGGGAAATTCACCCCTCCACTTT.

The chain is built from TRBV14 and TRBJ2-5; D is uncertain. The germline V gene encodes CDR1 SGHDN and CDR2 FVKESK. The CDR3 extends over 11 amino acids. The germline V and J ends were trimmed by 6 bases and 1 base, with 3 bases remaining between them. The DNA for the CDR3 is TGTGCCAGCAGTGGCCAAGAGACCCAGTACTTC. This gives the protein CASSGQETQYF.

This chain connects TRBV5-8 to TRBJ1-5; D is undetermined. Germline V CDR1 and CDR2: SGHTS, YDEGEE. Deletions cut 1 base from V and 1 base from J, with 15 bases between. This CDR3 is built from 17 residues. CDR3 protein: CASSLLVKGPSNQPQHF. The CDR3 DNA reads TGTGCCAGCAGCTTGTTGGTAAAGGGCCCCAGCAATCAGCCCCAGCATTTT.

The chain links TRBV10-1 to TRBJ2-3; D uncertain. The germline V gene encodes CDR1 WNHNN and CDR2 SYGVQD (reference sequence). This CDR3 has 14 residues. Trimming took 3 bases from V and 5 from J, leaving 12 bases between them. The DNA of the CDR3 is TGCGCCAGCAGTGATAACCATGGGCGAGATACGCAGTATTTT. Amino acid sequence: CASSDNHGRDTQYF.

The CDR3 nucleotides read TGTGCCAGCAGTTACGCCGGGACAGAACTTAACTATGGCTACACCTTC. It yields the protein CASSYAGTELNYGYTF. This chain joins TRBV6-6 and TRBJ1-2, with 7 bases fitting TRBD1. This CDR3 region has 16 residues. Germline V gene data show CDR1 as MNHNY and CDR2 as SVGAGI (reference sequence). V was clipped by 2 bases and J by 1 base; unmatched bases: 7.

This chain connects TRBV10-2 to TRBJ2-1; 11 bases line up with TRBD2. The CDR3 runs to 16 residues. Germline V gives CDR1 WSHSY, CDR2 SAAADI. V gave up 5 bases and J gave up 4 bases; unmatched junction bases: 7. DNA for the CDR3: TGCGCCAGCAGTAGATATAGCGGGGGGGAATACAATGAGCAGTTCTTC. The encoded protein is CASSRYSGGEYNEQFF.

This chain uses TRBV5-6 with TRBJ2-3; 10 positions match TRBD1. V lost 2 bases and J lost 11; bases outside the gene matches: 20. Per germline, CDR1 SGHDT and CDR2 YYEEEE. There are 18 residues in the CDR3. The CDR3 is CASSFADRGLTNRLGQYF. The CDR3 DNA sequence: TGTGCCAGCAGCTTTGCCGACAGGGGGCTAACCAACCGGCTGGGGCAGTATTTT.